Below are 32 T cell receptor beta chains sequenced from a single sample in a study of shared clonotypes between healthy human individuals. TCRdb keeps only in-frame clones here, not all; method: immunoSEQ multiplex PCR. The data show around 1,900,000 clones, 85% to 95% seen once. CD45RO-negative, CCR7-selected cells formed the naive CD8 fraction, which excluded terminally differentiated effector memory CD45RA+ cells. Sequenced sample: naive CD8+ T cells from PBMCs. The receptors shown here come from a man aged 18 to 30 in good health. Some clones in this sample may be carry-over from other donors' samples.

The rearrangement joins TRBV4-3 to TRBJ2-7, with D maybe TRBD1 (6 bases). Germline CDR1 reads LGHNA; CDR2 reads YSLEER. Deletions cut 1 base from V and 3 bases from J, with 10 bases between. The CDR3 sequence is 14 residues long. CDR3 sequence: CASSQGPGDYEQYF. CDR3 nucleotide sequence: TGCGCCAGCAGCCAAGGGCCAGGGGACTACGAGCAGTACTTC.

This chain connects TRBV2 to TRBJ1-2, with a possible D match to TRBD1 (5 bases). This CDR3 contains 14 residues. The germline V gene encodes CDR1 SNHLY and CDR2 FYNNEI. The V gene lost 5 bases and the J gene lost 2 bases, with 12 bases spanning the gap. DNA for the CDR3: TGTGCCAGCAGTCTTGTGACAGAAAACTATGGCTACACCTTC. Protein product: CASSLVTENYGYTF.

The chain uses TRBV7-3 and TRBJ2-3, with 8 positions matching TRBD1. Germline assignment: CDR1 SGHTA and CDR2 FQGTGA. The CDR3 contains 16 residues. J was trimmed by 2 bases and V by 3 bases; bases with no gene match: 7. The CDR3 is CASSFPGTGFTDTQYF. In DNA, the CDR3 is TGTGCCAGCAGCTTCCCCGGGACAGGATTCACAGATACGCAGTATTTT.

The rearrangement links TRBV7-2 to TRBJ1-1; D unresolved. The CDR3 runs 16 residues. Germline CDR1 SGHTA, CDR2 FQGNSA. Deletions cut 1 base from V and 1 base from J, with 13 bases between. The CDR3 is CASSLEGLGGNTEAFF. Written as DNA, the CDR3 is TGTGCCAGCAGCTTAGAGGGTCTAGGCGGGAACACTGAAGCTTTCTTT. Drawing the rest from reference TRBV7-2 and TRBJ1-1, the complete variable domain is GAGVSQSPSNKVTEKGKDVELRCDPISGHTALYWYRQSLGQGLEFLIYFQGNSAPDKSGLPSDRFSAERTGGSVSTLTIQRTQQEDSAVYLCASSLEGLGGNTEAFFGQGTRLTVV.

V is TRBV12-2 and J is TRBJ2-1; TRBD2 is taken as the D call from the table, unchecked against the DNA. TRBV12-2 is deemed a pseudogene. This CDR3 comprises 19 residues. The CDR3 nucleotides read TGTGCAAGTCGCTCCCAATCGATTGAGCGGTCCTTTCTCTACAATGAGCAGTTCTTC. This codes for CASRSQSIERSFLYNEQFF.

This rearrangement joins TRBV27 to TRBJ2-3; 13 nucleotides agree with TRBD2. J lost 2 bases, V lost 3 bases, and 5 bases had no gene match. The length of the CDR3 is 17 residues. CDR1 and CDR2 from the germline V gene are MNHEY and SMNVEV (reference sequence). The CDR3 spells CASSFRGLAGTTDTQYF. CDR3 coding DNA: TGTGCCAGCAGTTTTAGGGGACTAGCGGGAACCACAGATACGCAGTATTTT.

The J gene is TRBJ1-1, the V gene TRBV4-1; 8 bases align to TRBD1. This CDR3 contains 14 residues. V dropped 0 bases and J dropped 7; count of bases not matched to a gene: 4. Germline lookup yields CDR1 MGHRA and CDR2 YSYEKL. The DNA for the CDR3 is TGCGCCAGCAGCCAAGAACGGGACAGGCGTGAAGCTTTCTTT. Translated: CASSQERDRREAFF.

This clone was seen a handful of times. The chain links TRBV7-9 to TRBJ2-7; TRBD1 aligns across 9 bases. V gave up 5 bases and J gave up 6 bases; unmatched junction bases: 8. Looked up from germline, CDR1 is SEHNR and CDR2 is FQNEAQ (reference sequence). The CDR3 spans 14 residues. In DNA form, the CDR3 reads TGTGCCAGCAGCCCCGAGACAGGGGGACGCGAGCAGTACTTC. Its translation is CASSPETGGREQYF.

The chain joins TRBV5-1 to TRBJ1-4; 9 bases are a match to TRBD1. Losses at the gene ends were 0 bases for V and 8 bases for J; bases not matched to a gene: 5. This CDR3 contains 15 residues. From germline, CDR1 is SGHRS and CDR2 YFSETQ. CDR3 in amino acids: CASSLGTGAIEKLFF. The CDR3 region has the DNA TGCGCCAGCAGCTTGGGGACAGGGGCGATCGAAAAACTGTTTTTT.

CDR3 sequence reads: CASSLRPGSSGNTIYF. DNA of the CDR3: TGTGCCAGCAGTTTGAGACCGGGGTCCTCTGGAAACACCATATATTTT. The chain links TRBV27 to TRBJ1-3; D call uncertain. Germline CDR1 and CDR2: MNHEY and SMNVEV (reference sequence). V was shortened by 3 bases and J by 0 bases, with 12 bases between the two germline ends. The CDR3 is 16 residues long.

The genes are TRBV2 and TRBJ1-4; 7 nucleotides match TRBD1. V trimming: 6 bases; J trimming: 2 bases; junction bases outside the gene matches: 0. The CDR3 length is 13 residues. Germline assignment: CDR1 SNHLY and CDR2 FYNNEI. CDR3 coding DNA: TGTGCCAGCAGACAGGGGACTAATGAAAAACTGTTTTTT. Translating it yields CASRQGTNEKLFF.

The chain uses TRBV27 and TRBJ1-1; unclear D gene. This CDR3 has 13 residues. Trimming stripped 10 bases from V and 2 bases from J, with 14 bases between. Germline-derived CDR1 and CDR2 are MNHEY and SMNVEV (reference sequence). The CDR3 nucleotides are TGTGCCACCCACTCCCGGGGAAACACTGAAGCTTTCTTT. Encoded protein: CATHSRGNTEAFF.

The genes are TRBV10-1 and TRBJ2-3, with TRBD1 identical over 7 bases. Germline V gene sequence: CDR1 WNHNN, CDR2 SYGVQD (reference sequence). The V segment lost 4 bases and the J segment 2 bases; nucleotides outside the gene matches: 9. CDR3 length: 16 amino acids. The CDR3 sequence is CASSGHIGQDTDTQYF. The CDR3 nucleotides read TGCGCCAGCAGTGGGCACATAGGACAGGACACAGATACGCAGTATTTT.

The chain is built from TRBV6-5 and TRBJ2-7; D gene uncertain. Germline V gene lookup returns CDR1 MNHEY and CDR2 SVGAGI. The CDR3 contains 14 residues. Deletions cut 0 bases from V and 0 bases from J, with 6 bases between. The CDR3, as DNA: TGTGCCAGCAGTTACTCCCTAAGCTCCTACGAGCAGTACTTC. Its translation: CASSYSLSSYEQYF.

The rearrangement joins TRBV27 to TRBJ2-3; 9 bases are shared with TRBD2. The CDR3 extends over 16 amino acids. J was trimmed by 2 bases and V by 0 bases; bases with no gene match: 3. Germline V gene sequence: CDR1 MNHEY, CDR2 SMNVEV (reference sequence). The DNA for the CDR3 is TGTGCCAGCAGTTTATCGGGACTAGCCGCCACAGATACGCAGTATTTT. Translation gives CASSLSGLAATDTQYF.

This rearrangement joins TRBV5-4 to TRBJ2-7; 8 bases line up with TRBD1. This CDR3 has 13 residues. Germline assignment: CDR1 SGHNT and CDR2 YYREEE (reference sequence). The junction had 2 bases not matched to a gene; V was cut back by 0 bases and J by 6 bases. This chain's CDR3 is CASSLGQGFEQYF. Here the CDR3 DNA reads TGTGCCAGCAGCTTGGGACAGGGGTTCGAGCAGTACTTC.

The CDR3 loop reads CASSLGLAKNIQYF. The CDR3, as DNA: TGTGCCAGCAGCCTGGGACTAGCCAAAAACATTCAGTACTTC. The rearrangement links TRBV14 to TRBJ2-4; perhaps TRBD2 as D (6 bases). The CDR3 extends over 14 amino acids. Deletions cut 4 bases from V and 0 bases from J, with 7 bases between. Germline lookup yields CDR1 SGHDN and CDR2 FVKESK.

CDR3 DNA: TGTGCCAGCAGCTTACGGAGTCAGCGGCCAGCTAGCACAGATACGCAGTATTTT. Protein: CASSLRSQRPASTDTQYF. The genes are TRBV11-1 and TRBJ2-3; maybe TRBD2 (5 bases). Germline V CDR1 and CDR2: SGHAT, FQDESV (reference sequence). CDR3 length: 18 residues. Between the trimmed V and J ends, which lost 2 bases and 0 bases, there was a span of 18 bases.

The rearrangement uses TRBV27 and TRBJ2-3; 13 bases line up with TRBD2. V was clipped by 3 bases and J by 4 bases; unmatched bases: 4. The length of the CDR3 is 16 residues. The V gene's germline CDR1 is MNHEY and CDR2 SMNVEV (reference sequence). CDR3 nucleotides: TGTGCCAGCAGTTTCCTACTAGCGGGAGGGGCAGATACGCAGTATTTT. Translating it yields CASSFLLAGGADTQYF.

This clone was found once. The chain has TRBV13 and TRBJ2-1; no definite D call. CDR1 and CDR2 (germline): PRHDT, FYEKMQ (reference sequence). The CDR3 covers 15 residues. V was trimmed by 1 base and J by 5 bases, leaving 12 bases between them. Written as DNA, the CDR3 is TGTGCCAGCAGCTTAGCACAGCCTTCACACAATGAGCAGTTCTTC. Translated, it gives CASSLAQPSHNEQFF.

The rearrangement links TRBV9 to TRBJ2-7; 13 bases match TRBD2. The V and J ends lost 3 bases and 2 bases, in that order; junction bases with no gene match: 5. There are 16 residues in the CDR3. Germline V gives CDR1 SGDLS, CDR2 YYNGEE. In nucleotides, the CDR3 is TGTGCCAGCAGCGCATCGACTAGCGGGAGGACCTACGAGCAGTACTTC. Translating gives CASSASTSGRTYEQYF.

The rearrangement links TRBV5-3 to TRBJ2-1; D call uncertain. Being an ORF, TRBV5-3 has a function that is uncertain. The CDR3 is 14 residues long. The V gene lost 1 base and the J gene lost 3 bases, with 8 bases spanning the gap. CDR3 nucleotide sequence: TGTGCCAGAAGCTTGCTGGGGATCTACAATGAGCAGTTCTTC. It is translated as CARSLLGIYNEQFF.

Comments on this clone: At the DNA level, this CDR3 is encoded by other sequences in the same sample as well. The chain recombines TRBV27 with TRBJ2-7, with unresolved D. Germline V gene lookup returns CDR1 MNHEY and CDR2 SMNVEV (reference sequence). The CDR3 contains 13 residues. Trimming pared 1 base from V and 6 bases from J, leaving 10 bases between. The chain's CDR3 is CASSLLAGVEQYF. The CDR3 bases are TGTGCCAGCAGTTTATTGGCTGGGGTCGAGCAGTACTTC.

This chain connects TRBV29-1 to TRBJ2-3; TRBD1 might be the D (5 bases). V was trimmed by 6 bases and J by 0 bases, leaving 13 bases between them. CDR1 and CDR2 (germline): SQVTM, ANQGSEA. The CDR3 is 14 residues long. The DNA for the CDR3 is TGCAGCGTGGATAGGGGCCCCAGCACAGATACGCAGTATTTT. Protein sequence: CSVDRGPSTDTQYF.

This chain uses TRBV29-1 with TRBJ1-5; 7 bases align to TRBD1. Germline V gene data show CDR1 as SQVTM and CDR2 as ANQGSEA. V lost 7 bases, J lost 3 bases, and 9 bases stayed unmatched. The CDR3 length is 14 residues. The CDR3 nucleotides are TGCAGCGCAAAAACAGGGGCCAACAATCAGCCCCAGCATTTT. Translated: CSAKTGANNQPQHF.

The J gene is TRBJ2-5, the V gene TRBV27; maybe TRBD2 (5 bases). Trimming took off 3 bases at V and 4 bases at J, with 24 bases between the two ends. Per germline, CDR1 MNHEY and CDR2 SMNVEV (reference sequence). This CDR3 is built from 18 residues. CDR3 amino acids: CASSFGTLRGGHGETQYF. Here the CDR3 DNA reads TGTGCCAGCAGTTTCGGTACCCTTCGGGGTGGGCATGGAGAGACCCAGTACTTC.

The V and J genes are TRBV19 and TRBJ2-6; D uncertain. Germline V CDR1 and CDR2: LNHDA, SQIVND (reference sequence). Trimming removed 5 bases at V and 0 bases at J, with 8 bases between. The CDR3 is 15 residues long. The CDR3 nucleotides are TGTGCCAGTAGTCCCGATGGCTCTGGGGCCAACGTCCTGACTTTC. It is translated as CASSPDGSGANVLTF.

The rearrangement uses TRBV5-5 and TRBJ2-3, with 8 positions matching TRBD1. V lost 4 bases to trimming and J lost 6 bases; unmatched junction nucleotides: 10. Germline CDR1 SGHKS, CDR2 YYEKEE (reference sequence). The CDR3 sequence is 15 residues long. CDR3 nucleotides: TGTGCCAGCAGCACACCGGGCAGGGGGCGGGATACGCAGTATTTT. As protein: CASSTPGRGRDTQYF.

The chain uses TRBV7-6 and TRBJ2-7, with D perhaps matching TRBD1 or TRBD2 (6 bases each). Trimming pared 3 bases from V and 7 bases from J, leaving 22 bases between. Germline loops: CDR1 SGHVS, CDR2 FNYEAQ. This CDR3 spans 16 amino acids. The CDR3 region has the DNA TGTGCCAGCAGCTTGGAAGACGGGGGCCTTCTCGGGGAGCAGTACTTC. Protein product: CASSLEDGGLLGEQYF. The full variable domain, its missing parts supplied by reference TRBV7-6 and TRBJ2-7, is GAGVSQSPRYKVTKRGQDVALRCDPISGHVSLYWYRQALGQGPEFLTYFNYEAQQDKSGLPNDRFSAERPEGSISTLTIQRTEQRDSAMYRCASSLEDGGLLGEQYFGPGTRLTVT.

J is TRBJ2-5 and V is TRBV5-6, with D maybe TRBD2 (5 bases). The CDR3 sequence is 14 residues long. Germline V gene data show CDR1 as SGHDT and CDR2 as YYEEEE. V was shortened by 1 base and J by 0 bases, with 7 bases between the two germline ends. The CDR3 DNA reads TGTGCCAGCAGCTTGTGGCGGGACCAAGAGACCCAGTACTTC. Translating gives CASSLWRDQETQYF.

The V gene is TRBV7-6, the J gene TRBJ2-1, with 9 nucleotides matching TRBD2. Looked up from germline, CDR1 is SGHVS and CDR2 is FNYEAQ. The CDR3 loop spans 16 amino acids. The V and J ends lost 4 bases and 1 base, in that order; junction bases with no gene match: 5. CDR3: CASSSYTSGSYNEQFF. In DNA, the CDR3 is TGTGCCAGCAGCTCCTATACTAGCGGGTCCTACAATGAGCAGTTCTTC.

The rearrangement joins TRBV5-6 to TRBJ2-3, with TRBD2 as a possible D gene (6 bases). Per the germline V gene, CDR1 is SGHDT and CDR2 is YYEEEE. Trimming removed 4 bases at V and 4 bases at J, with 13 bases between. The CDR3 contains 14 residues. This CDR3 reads CASSPILAADTQYF. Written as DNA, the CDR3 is TGTGCCAGCAGCCCTATATTAGCGGCAGATACGCAGTATTTT.